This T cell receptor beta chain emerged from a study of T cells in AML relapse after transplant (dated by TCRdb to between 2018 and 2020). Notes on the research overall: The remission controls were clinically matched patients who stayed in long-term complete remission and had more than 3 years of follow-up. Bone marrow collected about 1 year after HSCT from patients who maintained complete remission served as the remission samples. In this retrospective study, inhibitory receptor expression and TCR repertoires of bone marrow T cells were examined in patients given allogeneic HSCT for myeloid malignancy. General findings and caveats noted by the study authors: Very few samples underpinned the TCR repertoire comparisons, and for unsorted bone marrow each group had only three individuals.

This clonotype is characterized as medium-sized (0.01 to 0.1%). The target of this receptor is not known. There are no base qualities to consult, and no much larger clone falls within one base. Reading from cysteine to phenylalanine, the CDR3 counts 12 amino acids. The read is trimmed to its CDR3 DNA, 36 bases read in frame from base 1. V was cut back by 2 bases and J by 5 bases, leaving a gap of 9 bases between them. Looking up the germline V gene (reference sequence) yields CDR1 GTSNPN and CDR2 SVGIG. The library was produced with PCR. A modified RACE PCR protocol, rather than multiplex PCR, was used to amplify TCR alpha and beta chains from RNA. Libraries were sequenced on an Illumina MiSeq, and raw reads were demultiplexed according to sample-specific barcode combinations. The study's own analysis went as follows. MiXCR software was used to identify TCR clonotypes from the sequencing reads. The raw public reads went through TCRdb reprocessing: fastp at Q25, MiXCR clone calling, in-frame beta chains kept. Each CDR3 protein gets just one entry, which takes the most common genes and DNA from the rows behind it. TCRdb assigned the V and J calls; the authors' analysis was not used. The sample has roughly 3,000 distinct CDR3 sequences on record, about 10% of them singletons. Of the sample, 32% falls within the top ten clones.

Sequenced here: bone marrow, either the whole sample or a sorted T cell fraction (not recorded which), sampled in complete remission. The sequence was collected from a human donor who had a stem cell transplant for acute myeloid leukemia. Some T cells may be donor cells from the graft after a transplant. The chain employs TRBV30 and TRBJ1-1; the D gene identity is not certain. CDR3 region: CAWSSGRTEAFF. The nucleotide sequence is TGTGCCTGGAGTTCGGGGAGGACTGAAGCTTTCTTT. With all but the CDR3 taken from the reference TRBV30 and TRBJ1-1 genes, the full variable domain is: SQTIHQWPATLVQPVGSPLSLECTVEGTSNPNLYWYRQAAGRGLQLLFYSVGIGQISSEVPQNLSASRPQDRQFILSSKKLLLSDSGFYLCAWSSGRTEAFFGQGTRLTVV.